The TCR beta chain under discussion was sequenced for a study of T cells in Graves' hyperthyroidism and ophthalmopathy (dated by TCRdb to the late 2010s). Some background on the complete study: Peripheral blood samples were taken at the time of initial diagnosis, prior to any treatment. A discovery cohort of approximately 97 patients, 43 with Graves' ophthalmopathy and approximately 55 with stable Graves' hyperthyroidism, was used to find distinguishing TCR V-J signatures. Prospective prediction of ophthalmopathy was tested in an independent validation cohort of some 20 hyperthyroidism patients and 15 to 17 patients who later progressed to ophthalmopathy. The 90 to 100 discovery patients were randomly divided into training and test sets at a 7:3 ratio. In about 6 Graves' hyperthyroidism patients, the study also compared T-cell repertoires from thyroid tissue with T-cell repertoires from blood. Once sampling was done, hyperthyroidism patients were given methimazole at a starting dose of 30 mg daily, whereas ophthalmopathy patients were given high-dose intravenous methylprednisolone. The paper describes TCR Vbeta CDR3 sequencing of 140 or so peripheral blood samples, made up of 43 ophthalmopathy patients, around 78 hyperthyroidism patients and about 17 progressor patients.

The TCR beta CDR3 regions were amplified from RNA transcripts. A first-round RT-PCR of the TCR CDR3 used the HTBI primer set with the Qiagen OneStep RT-PCR kit. Libraries were constructed in a second round of multiplex PCR, after which size selection and purification were performed. Libraries were sequenced paired-end with 100 bp reads on an Illumina HiSeq2000. Per the source publication's procedure: SOAPnuke was used to process the raw data, throwing out any read that contained adapters or uncalled bases, had a mean Phred below 15, or lacked an exact constant-primer or identifier match. COPE v1.2.5 was used to merge high-quality paired reads, and clonotypes were defined as unique nucleotide sequences. MiTCR v1.1 was used to align clonotypes to the IMGT TRBV, TRBD and TRBJ reference segments. Only V-J combinations with frequency above 0.0001, covering 99% to 99.2% of repertoires, were analysed. A TCS score was defined as the ratio between F50 (clonal expansion) and ExV (chaos), using BLOSUM62-based TCRdist between CDR3 peptides within each V-J. Welch's t-statistics and random forest reduced around 520 V-J features to about 13, which were used in a naive Bayes classifier (R e1071). The public reads were run again by TCRdb, first through fastp at Q25 and then through MiXCR, and only productive beta chains were kept. Rows with one shared CDR3 protein collapse into an entry with the most common genes and DNA. The V and J calls here are based on TCRdb, not the publication. The sample data list a few hundred thousand distinct CDR3 sequences, and roughly 14% of these were observed just once. The ten biggest clones cover about a quarter of the sample.

Broader findings and caveats from the paper: In validation, the model predicted progression to ophthalmopathy a median of roughly 6.5 months before onset, with 65% to 71% sensitivity and roughly 79% specificity. Sample size was not statistically predetermined, and investigators were not blinded to group allocation. In cross-validation, a model built on a 13 V-J signature told ophthalmopathy apart from stable hyperthyroidism with about 90% sensitivity and roughly 82% specificity, and in testing the same model reached 80%/75%. Most expanded thyroid clonotypes (frequency above 0.001) were also detected in blood, a finding suggesting that blood repertoires may reflect thyroid immune responses.

The CDR3 has 15 amino acids, counting the end cysteine and phenylalanine. The only DNA kept is the CDR3, 45 bases in frame from the first base. CDR1 and CDR2 were assigned from the germline V gene as SGHDT and YYEEEE. V loses 0 bases of germline sequence and J loses 0 bases, and the interval between the two ends is 9 bases. This clonotype was recorded at least ten times. Its antigen is currently not known. No much larger clonotype is one base removed from it; base qualities were not supplied. Hyperthyroidism patients were newly diagnosed, had a disease duration of under 2 months, and were aged 18 to 65 years. Exclusion was applied to patients with uncontrolled infections, other autoimmune diseases, pregnancy or lactation. Diagnoses were established on the basis of clinical symptoms, serum thyroxine and TRAb, thyroid ultrasound, and orbital computed tomography. For progressor patients, blood was drawn at the first diagnosis of hyperthyroidism, before any ophthalmopathy symptoms had appeared. PBMCs were separated from under 12 ml of fresh peripheral blood using Ficoll-Paque density gradient centrifugation. Progressor patients were first diagnosed with Graves' hyperthyroidism and then developed ophthalmopathy during follow-up. Trizol reagent was used to extract total RNA, and RNA quality was then checked on an Agilent 2100 Bioanalyzer.

This receptor was taken from a woman aged 18-29 years with Graves' hyperthyroidism that later progressed to Graves' ophthalmopathy. The rearranged chain carries TRBV5-6 and TRBJ1-1; no confident D gene assignment can be made. The sequenced sample consisted of blood. The DNA sequence follows: TGTGCCAGCAGCTTGGAGCGAAGGGTGAACACTGAAGCTTTCTTT. It specifies CASSLERRVNTEAFF.